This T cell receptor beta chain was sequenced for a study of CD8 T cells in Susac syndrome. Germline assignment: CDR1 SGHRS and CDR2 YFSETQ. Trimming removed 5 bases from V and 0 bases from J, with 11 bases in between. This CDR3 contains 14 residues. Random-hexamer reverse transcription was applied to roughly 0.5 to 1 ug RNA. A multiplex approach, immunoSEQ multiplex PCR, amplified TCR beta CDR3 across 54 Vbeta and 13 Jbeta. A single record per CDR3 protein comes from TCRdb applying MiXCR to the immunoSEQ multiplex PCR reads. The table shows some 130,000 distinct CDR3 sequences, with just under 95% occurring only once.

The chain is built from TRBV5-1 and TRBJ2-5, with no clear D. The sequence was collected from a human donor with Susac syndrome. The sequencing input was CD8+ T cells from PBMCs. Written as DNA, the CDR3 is TGCGCCAGCAGGTCAGACTCGTACCAAGAGACCCAGTACTTC. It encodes CASRSDSYQETQYF.